Listed here is a single T cell receptor (beta chain). The CDR3 contains 15 residues. Germline CDR1 is MNHNS and CDR2 is SASEGT. Deletions cut 2 bases from V and 1 base from J, with 11 bases between. These data are taken from a study of T cell changes during pregnancy in multiple sclerosis. The assay was immunoSEQ multiplex PCR, and TCRdb's table has in-frame clones only and misses some. The sample comprises fewer than 90,000 clones, approximately 95% of which are singletons, and about 1.6% rests with the top ten. The sequence came from a female donor in good health, enrolled as a control in a pregnancy study. The material was peripheral blood, obtained after pregnancy. The chain employs TRBV6-1 and TRBJ1-1; D is uncertain. The CDR3 protein is CASSEPGRWNTEAFF. CDR3 in DNA: TGTGCCAGCAGTGAACCCGGCAGGTGGAACACTGAAGCTTTCTTT.